A single sample is the source of the 13 T cell receptor beta chains below, sequenced in a study of vaccination and CD4 T cells after COVID-19. The Oncomine TCR Beta short-read assay was what sequenced the DNA obtained from cultured CD4+ T cells. From the PCR reads, TCRdb called clonotypes with MiXCR, one entry per CDR3 protein. This table has approximately 17,000 distinct CDR3 sequences, 50% to 65% appearing once. Noted treatment: roughly ten-day PBMC culture with coronavirus spike peptide pools or control peptides (ViraFEST assay). No antigen has been identified for these receptors. The sequenced sample consisted of CD4+ T cells from blood, cultured in vitro. The receptors originated from a human donor who had recovered from COVID-19.

This sequence joins TRBV11-3 and TRBJ1-1; no clear D gene. V was pared by 0 bases and J by 4 bases, with 3 bases between. This CDR3 spans 12 amino acids. Germline V gene lookup returns CDR1 SGHNT and CDR2 YENEEA. The CDR3 DNA sequence: TGTGCCAGCAGCTTAGAGTTCACTGAAGCTTTCTTT. Translation: CASSLEFTEAFF.

V and J are TRBV20-1 and TRBJ2-7; perhaps TRBD1 as D (6 bases). V gave up 0 bases and J gave up 2 bases, with 20 bases separating them. The CDR3 spans 17 residues. CDR1 and CDR2 (germline): DFQATT, SNEGSKA (reference sequence). This chain's CDR3 is CSAREKESWDTPYEQYF. For the CDR3, the DNA is TGCAGTGCTAGAGAAAAGGAGTCTTGGGACACTCCCTACGAGCAGTACTTC.

This chain connects TRBV6-2 or TRBV6-3 to TRBJ2-1; D may be TRBD2 (7 bases). The CDR3 sequence is 17 residues long. Germline V CDR1 and CDR2: MNHEY, SVGEGT. Trimming pared 4 bases from V and 3 bases from J, leaving 19 bases between. DNA for the CDR3: TGTGCCAGCAGTTCTGGGCGTGGGGGGGCCTACTACAATGAGCAGTTCTTC. Its protein product is CASSSGRGGAYYNEQFF.

A few counts support this clonotype. The chain combines TRBV5-1 with TRBJ2-7; the match to TRBD1 covers 7 bases. Germline V gene sequence: CDR1 SGHRS, CDR2 YFSETQ. V was clipped by 4 bases and J by 0 bases; unmatched bases: 7. CDR3 size: 15 residues. The CDR3 region has the DNA TGCGCCAGCAGCGCAATGACAGGGACCTCCTACGAGCAGTACTTC. Encoded protein: CASSAMTGTSYEQYF.

The chain has TRBV11-3 and TRBJ1-2; D not resolved. The CDR3 is 14 amino acids. The V end was cut by 0 bases, the J end by 2 bases, with 7 bases between. The germline V gene encodes CDR1 SGHNT and CDR2 YENEEA. CDR3 in DNA: TGTGCCAGCAGCTTAGACGAAACGAACTATGGCTACACCTTC. Protein sequence: CASSLDETNYGYTF.

This rearrangement joins TRBV7-9 to TRBJ2-1, with 10 bases identical to TRBD1. Per germline, CDR1 SEHNR and CDR2 FQNEAQ (reference sequence). The CDR3 has 14 residues. After removal of 6 bases from V and 6 bases from J, the junction contained 5 bases not matched to a gene. The DNA of the CDR3 is TGTGCCAGCAGAAGGACAGGGGGACCCAATGAGCAGTTCTTC. It is translated as CASRRTGGPNEQFF.

This clonotype came up a few times. This chain links TRBV19 with TRBJ1-6; tentatively, D is TRBD1 (5 bases). Between the trimmed V and J ends, which lost 5 bases and 2 bases, there was a span of 10 bases. This CDR3 is built from 15 residues. Germline assignment: CDR1 LNHDA and CDR2 SQIVND (reference sequence). The CDR3 DNA reads TGTGCCAGTAGTCCGCGGGACGCCTATAATTCACCCCTCCACTTT. Its translation is CASSPRDAYNSPLHF.

The chain joins TRBV10-3 to TRBJ2-3; the D is unclear. Per germline, CDR1 ENHRY and CDR2 SYGVKD. Trimming pared 2 bases from V and 5 bases from J, leaving 11 bases between. This CDR3 is 14 amino acids long. CDR3 sequence reads: CAISEARTIDTQYF. The CDR3 DNA reads as TGTGCCATCAGTGAGGCACGGACGATAGATACGCAGTATTTT.

The chain couples TRBV21-1 to TRBJ2-1; the D call TRBD2 from the table was never checked on the DNA. TRBV21-1 is noted as a pseudogene. CDR3 size: 18 residues. CDR3 bases: TGTGCCAGCAGCAAACCGCGGGGTAGCGGGACCTCTTTAAATGAGCAGTTCTTC. Its translation is CASSKPRGSGTSLNEQFF.

V is TRBV24-1 and J is TRBJ1-1; perhaps TRBD1 as D (6 bases). The CDR3 has 12 amino acids. V lost 4 bases to trimming and J lost 6 bases, with 8 bases between them. CDR1 and CDR2 (germline): KGHDR, SFDVKD. The CDR3 DNA follows: TGTGCCACCAGTGACCACAGGGCTGAAGCTTTCTTT. Translating it yields CATSDHRAEAFF.

The chain uses TRBV15 and TRBJ1-2; D call uncertain. The germline gives CDR1 LNHNV, CDR2 YYDKDF (reference sequence). The CDR3 spans 13 residues. Trimming left V 3 bases short and J 2 bases short, with 7 bases between. In nucleotides, the CDR3 is TGTGCCACCAGCAGGGTAGGGAACTATGGCTACACCTTC. Its translation is CATSRVGNYGYTF.

The chain links TRBV27 to TRBJ1-5; 7 positions match TRBD1. Per germline, CDR1 MNHEY and CDR2 SMNVEV (reference sequence). The J segment lost 4 bases and the V segment lost 3 bases, leaving 6 bases of the junction unmatched. The CDR3 is 15 residues long. The CDR3 DNA is TGTGCCAGCAGTTTCGGGGCAGGGGGAAATCAGCCCCAGCATTTT. Translation: CASSFGAGGNQPQHF.

V gene TRBV10-3 combines with J gene TRBJ1-4; the match to TRBD1 covers 7 bases. This CDR3 has 14 amino acids. Germline loops: CDR1 ENHRY, CDR2 SYGVKD. V shed 0 bases and J 10 bases; nucleotides not matched to a gene: 5. The CDR3 DNA reads as TGTGCCATCAGTGAGTCTGACAGGGAAGCAAAACTGTTTTTT. Translated: CAISESDREAKLFF.